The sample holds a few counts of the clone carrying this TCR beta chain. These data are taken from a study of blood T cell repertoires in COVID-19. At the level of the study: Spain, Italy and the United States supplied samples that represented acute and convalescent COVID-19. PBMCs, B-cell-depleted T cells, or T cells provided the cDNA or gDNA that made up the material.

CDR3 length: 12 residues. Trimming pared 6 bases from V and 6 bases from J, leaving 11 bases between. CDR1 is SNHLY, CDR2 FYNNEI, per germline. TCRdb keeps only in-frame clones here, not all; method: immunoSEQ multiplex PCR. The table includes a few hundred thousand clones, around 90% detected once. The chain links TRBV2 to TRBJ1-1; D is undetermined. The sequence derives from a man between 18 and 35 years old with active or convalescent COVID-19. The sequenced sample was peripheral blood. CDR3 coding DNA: TGTGCCAGCAGGGAGAGAGTCGCTGAAGCTTTCTTT. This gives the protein CASRERVAEAFF.